Each of the 10 T cell receptor beta chains below was sequenced from the same sample in a study of blood T cell repertoires in COVID-19 (dated by TCRdb to the early 2020s). The library was generated by the immunoSEQ multiplex PCR assay. TCRdb obtained this table from immuneACCESS and retained in-frame rearrangements with V and J assigned. These tables miss some clones; where compared with another copy, unresolved V genes account for less than half of the shortfall, and the remainder is unexplained. Present in this sample are 150,000 to 200,000 clones, 79% of which were seen just once. About 18% of the sample belongs to the ten largest clones. The specimen was peripheral blood. The source is a man in his fifties or sixties with active or convalescent COVID-19.

This chain links TRBV3-1 (or the pseudogene TRBV3-2) with TRBJ2-5, with 8 bases matching TRBD2. Germline CDR1 is LGHDT and CDR2 is YNNKEL (reference sequence). The CDR3 sequence is 17 residues long. The V segment lost 4 bases and the J segment 1 base; nucleotides outside the gene matches: 11. The CDR3 coding sequence is TGTGCCAGCAGCCCGGGTGGACTAGCAATATTCCAAGAGACCCAGTACTTC. It encodes CASSPGGLAIFQETQYF.

V is TRBV5-1 and J is TRBJ1-2; 10 positions match TRBD1. With V trimmed by 1 base and J by 3 bases, 6 bases remained unmatched. CDR3 length: 16 amino acids. Germline values: CDR1 SGHRS, CDR2 YFSETQ. The CDR3 region has the DNA TGCGCCAGCAGCTTGCTGACAGGGGGCAGGGACTATGGCTACACCTTC. Protein: CASSLLTGGRDYGYTF.

This chain links TRBV2 with TRBJ1-4, with no clear D. The CDR3 length is 15 residues. CDR1 SNHLY and CDR2 FYNNEI come from the germline V gene. The V end was cut by 0 bases, the J end by 8 bases, with 13 bases between. The CDR3 nucleotides are TGTGCCAGCAGTGAAGCGTGGTCAGGAGGGGAAAAACTGTTTTTT. As protein: CASSEAWSGGEKLFF.

This clone was seen once. This chain connects TRBV11-3 to TRBJ2-7; TRBD2 matches at 11 bases. V gave up 5 bases and J gave up 6 bases; unmatched junction bases: 9. The CDR3 is made up of 15 amino acids. Germline V lookup: CDR1 SGHNT, CDR2 YENEEA. For the CDR3, the DNA is TGTGCCAGCAGCCCACCCGGGACTAGCGGAGGCGAGCAGTACTTC. Its protein is CASSPPGTSGGEQYF.

The rearrangement joins TRBV25-1 to TRBJ2-7, with 8 bases lining up with TRBD1. The germline V gene encodes CDR1 MGHDK and CDR2 SYGVNS. V dropped 2 bases and J dropped 6; count of bases not matched to a gene: 9. The CDR3 runs 15 residues. This CDR3 is CASSERPAGGAEQYF. The CDR3 DNA reads TGTGCCAGCAGTGAACGCCCGGCAGGGGGCGCCGAGCAGTACTTC.

This chain connects TRBV19 to TRBJ2-2; 7 bases fit TRBD1. CDR1 is LNHDA, CDR2 SQIVND, per germline (reference sequence). With V trimmed by 8 bases and J by 2 bases, 11 bases remained unmatched. The CDR3 extends over 16 amino acids. The CDR3 nucleotides are TGTGCCAGTTCTAAGGGGGCAGGGGTAAACACCGGGGAGCTGTTTTTT. This sequence encodes CASSKGAGVNTGELFF.

In DNA, the CDR3 is TGTGCCAGCAGCTCTACCAGGGGGCTCTATGGCTACACCTTC. This gives the protein CASSSTRGLYGYTF. The chain employs TRBV7-9 and TRBJ1-2, with 8 bases matching TRBD1. The CDR3 has 14 amino acids. The V gene's germline CDR1 is SEHNR and CDR2 FQNEAQ (reference sequence). Unmatched junction bases numbered 5, after V lost 4 bases and J lost 4 bases.

This clone showed up just a few times. This chain links TRBV27 with TRBJ2-3; possible D gene TRBD1, 5 bases. Trimming cost V 10 bases and J 7 bases, with 18 bases left between them. The CDR3 runs to 13 residues. Germline V CDR1 and CDR2: MNHEY, SMNVEV (reference sequence). Here the CDR3 reads CAIARGPLYTQYF. The CDR3 DNA reads TGTGCCATAGCAAGGGGCCCCCTATATACGCAGTATTTT.

The genes are TRBV27 and TRBJ2-7; D may be TRBD2 (5 bases). The V end was cut by 8 bases, the J end by 3 bases, with 14 bases between. CDR1 is MNHEY and CDR2 is SMNVEV in the germline V gene (reference sequence). This CDR3 has 13 amino acids. The CDR3 region is CASARTSNYEQYF. In DNA, the CDR3 is TGTGCCAGCGCTAGGACTTCAAACTACGAGCAGTACTTC.

Notes on this clone: This CDR3 is also generated by other DNA sequences in the sample. The DNA for the CDR3 is TGCGCCAGCAGCTTGGCGGGGGGACCCACAGATACGCAGTATTTT. This translates into CASSLAGGPTDTQYF. The genes are TRBV5-1 and TRBJ2-3, with 7 positions matching TRBD2. There are 15 residues in the CDR3. The ends lost 0 bases at V and 2 bases at J; junction bases unmatched: 3. In germline, CDR1 is SGHRS, CDR2 YFSETQ.